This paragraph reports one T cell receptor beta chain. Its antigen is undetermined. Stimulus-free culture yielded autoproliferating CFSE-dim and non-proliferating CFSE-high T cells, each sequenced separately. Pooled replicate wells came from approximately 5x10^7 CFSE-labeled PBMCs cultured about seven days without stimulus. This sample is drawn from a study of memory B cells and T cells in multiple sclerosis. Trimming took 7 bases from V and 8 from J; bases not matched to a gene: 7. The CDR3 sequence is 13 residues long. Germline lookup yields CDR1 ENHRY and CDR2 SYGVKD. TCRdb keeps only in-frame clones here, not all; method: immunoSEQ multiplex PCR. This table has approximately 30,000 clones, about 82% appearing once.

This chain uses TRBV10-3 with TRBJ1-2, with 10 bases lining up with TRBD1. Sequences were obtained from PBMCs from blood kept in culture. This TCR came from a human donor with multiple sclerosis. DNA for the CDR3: TGTGCCATCAAGGACAGGGGGGTTTACGGCTACACCTTC. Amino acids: CAIKDRGVYGYTF.